This T cell receptor beta chain comes out of a study of T cells in Graves' hyperthyroidism and ophthalmopathy. Germline V gives CDR1 KGHDR, CDR2 SFDVKD. V lost 4 bases, J lost 3 bases, and 16 bases stayed unmatched. The CDR3 runs to 19 residues. Template material for amplifying TCR beta CDR3 regions consisted of RNA transcripts. TCR CDR3 regions were first amplified by RT-PCR with HTBI primers. In TCRdb, the multiplex PCR reads were re-called with MiXCR into one record per CDR3 protein. This sample has about 420,000 distinct CDR3 sequences, with roughly 14% found just once. Sequenced: blood. The receptor's source is a woman aged 18-35 years with Graves' hyperthyroidism. The rearrangement uses TRBV24-1 and TRBJ2-5, with 10 bases identical to TRBD2. CDR3 DNA sequence: TGTGCCACCAGTGAAGGGCCGAGACTAGCGGGTGAATATGAAGAGACCCAGTACTTC. Amino acids: CATSEGPRLAGEYEETQYF.